This TCR beta chain appears in the sequencing data of a study of glioma-infiltrating T cells after dendritic cell vaccination. As to time point: after dendritic cell vaccination, including at tumor progression/relapse. Sequenced by immunoSEQ multiplex PCR; TCRdb stores in-frame clones only, minus some. This table holds about 76,000 clones, roughly 87% found once. This sequence was found in a human donor with glioblastoma. The sequenced sample was blood, obtained after dendritic cell vaccination.

The CDR3 nucleotides read TGTGCCAGCAGCGCGCGAACAGGCATCTATGGCTACACCTTC. This codes for CASSARTGIYGYTF. The V and J genes are TRBV9 and TRBJ1-2; D is possibly TRBD1 (5 bases). With 3 bases removed from V and 4 bases from J, the gap between germline ends came to 13 bases. The germline V gene encodes CDR1 SGDLS and CDR2 YYNGEE. The length of the CDR3 is 14 residues.